This T cell receptor (beta chain) was recovered during a study of blood T cell repertoires in COVID-19. Study background: Researchers got acute and convalescent COVID-19 samples from the United States, Italy and Spain. PBMCs, B-cell-depleted T cells, or T cells provided the cDNA or gDNA that made up the material.

This clone has only a few counts. As processed by the authors: Amplifying reference gene primers gave estimates of nucleated cell counts. Assay: immunoSEQ multiplex PCR; the TCRdb copy retains only in-frame clones and omits some. The DNA was the basis for D and trimming; V, J and clone size are from that table. The sample has a few hundred thousand clones; 81% are singletons. The CDR3 has 13 amino acids. V was clipped by 2 bases and J by 3 bases, with 5 bases between them. This sequence was found in a human donor with acute or convalescent COVID-19. The donor label of this sample is uncertain. This chain links TRBV12-3 or TRBV12-4 with TRBJ2-1, with D tentatively TRBD1 (5 bases). Sequences were obtained from peripheral blood. CDR3 nucleotide sequence: TGTGCCAGCAGTTTACAGGGCTACAATGAGCAGTTCTTC. As protein: CASSLQGYNEQFF.